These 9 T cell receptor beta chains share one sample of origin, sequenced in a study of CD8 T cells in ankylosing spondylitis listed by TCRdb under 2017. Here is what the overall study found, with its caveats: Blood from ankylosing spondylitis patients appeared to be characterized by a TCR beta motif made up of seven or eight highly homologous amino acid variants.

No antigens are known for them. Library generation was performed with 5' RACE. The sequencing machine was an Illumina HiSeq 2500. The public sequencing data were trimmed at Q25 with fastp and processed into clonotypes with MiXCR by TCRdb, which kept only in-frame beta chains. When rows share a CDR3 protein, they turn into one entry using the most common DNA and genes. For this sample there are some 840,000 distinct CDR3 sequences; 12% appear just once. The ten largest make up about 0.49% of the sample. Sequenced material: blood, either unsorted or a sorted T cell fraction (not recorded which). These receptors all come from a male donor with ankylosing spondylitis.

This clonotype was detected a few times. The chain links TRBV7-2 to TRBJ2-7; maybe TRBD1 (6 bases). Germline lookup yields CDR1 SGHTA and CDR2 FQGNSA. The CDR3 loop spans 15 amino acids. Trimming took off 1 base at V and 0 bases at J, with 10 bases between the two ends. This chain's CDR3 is CASSLDRAFSYEQYF. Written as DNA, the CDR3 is TGTGCCAGCAGCTTAGACAGGGCCTTCTCCTACGAGCAGTACTTC.

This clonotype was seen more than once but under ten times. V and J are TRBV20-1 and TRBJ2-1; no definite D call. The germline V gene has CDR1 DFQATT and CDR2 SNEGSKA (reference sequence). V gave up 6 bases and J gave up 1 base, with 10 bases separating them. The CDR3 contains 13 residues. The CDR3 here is CSALSRSYNEQFF. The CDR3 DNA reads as TGCAGTGCCCTATCACGATCCTACAATGAGCAGTTCTTC.

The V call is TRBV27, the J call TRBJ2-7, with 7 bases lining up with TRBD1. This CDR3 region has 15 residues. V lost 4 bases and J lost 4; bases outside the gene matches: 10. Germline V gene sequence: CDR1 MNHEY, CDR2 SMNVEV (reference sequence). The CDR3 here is CASSYTGTEFYEQYF. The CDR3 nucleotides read TGTGCCAGCAGTTACACCGGGACAGAGTTTTACGAGCAGTACTTC.

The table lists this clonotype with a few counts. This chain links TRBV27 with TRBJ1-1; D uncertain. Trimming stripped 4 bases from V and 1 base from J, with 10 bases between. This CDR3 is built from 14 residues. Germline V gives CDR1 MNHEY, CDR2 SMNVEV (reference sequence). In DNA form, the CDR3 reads TGTGCCAGCAGTTCCTACGCGGGGAACACTGAAGCTTTCTTT. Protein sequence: CASSSYAGNTEAFF.

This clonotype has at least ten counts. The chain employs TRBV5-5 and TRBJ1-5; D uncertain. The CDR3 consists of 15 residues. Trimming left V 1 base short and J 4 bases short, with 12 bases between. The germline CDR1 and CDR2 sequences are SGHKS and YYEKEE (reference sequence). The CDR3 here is CASSLMAGTNQPQHF. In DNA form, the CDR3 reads TGTGCCAGCAGCTTGATGGCGGGTACTAATCAGCCCCAGCATTTT.

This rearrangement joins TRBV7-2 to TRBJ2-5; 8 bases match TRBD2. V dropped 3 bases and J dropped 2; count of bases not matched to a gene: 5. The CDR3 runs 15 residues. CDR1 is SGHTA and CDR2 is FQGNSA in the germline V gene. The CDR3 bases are TGTGCCAGCAGCTTTAGCGGGGCTGGGCAAGAGACCCAGTACTTC. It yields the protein CASSFSGAGQETQYF. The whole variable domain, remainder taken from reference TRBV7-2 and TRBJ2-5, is GAGVSQSPSNKVTEKGKDVELRCDPISGHTALYWYRQSLGQGLEFLIYFQGNSAPDKSGLPSDRFSAERTGGSVSTLTIQRTQQEDSAVYLCASSFSGAGQETQYFGPGTRLLVL.

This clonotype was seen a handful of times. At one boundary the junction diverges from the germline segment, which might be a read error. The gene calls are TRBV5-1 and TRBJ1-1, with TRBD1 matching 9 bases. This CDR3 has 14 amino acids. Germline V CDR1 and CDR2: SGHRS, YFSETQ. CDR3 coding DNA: TGCGCCAGCACCTTGACAGGGGGAGGCACTGAAGCTTTCTTT. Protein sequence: CASTLTGGGTEAFF.

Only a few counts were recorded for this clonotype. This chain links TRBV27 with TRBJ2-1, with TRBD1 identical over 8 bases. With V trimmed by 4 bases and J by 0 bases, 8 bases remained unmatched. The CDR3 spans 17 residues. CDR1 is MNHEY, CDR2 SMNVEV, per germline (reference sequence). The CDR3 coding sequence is TGTGCCAGCAGTTCACCCAGGGGGCGAAACTCCTACAATGAGCAGTTCTTC. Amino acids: CASSSPRGRNSYNEQFF.

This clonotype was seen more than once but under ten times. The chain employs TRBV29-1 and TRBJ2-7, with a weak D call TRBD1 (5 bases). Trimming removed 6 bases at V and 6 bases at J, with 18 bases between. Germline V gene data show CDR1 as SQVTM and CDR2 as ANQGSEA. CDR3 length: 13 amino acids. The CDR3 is CSVGAEYVTEQYF. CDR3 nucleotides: TGCAGCGTAGGGGCGGAATATGTGACCGAGCAGTACTTC.